These 8 T cell receptor beta chains share one sample of origin, sequenced in a study of blood T cells in healthy people across ages. A J-beta primer mix and a sample-barcoded 5' primer were used in a second PCR of about 7 to 11 cycles. TCRdb recomputed calls from the 5' RACE reads with MiXCR, one row per CDR3 protein. The sample consists of about 970,000 distinct CDR3 sequences, roughly 51% of them appearing once. Sequenced material: blood. These TCRs come from a woman aged 55-75 years in good health.

This clonotype was found a few times. The chain employs TRBV9 and TRBJ2-4; TRBD1 agrees at 8 bases. Germline V gene data show CDR1 as SGDLS and CDR2 as YYNGEE. The ends lost 4 bases at V and 7 bases at J; junction bases unmatched: 7. The CDR3 consists of 14 residues. The CDR3 sequence is CASSISTGVNIQYF. The CDR3 DNA reads as TGTGCCAGCAGCATATCGACAGGGGTGAACATTCAGTACTTC.

This sequence joins TRBV6-2 or TRBV6-3 and TRBJ2-7; 8 bases align to TRBD1. The germline CDR1 and CDR2 sequences are MNHEY and SVGEGT. Trimming took 6 bases from V and 6 from J; bases not matched to a gene: 7. The CDR3 sequence is 13 residues long. DNA for the CDR3: TGTGCCAGCAGCCAGGACAGGGTCTGCGAGCAGTACTTC. It is translated as CASSQDRVCEQYF.

This clonotype was counted a few times. The chain carries TRBV2 and TRBJ2-3; weak D call: TRBD2 (6 bases). CDR3 length: 15 amino acids. Trimming stripped 6 bases from V and 0 bases from J, with 13 bases between. Germline CDR1 and CDR2: SNHLY and FYNNEI. The CDR3 DNA is TGTGCCAGCAGAAGGGACTGGATTAGCACAGATACGCAGTATTTT. As protein: CASRRDWISTDTQYF.

V usage is TRBV29-1 and J usage is TRBJ2-1, with no clear D. The end of the DNA is better explained by TRBJ2-7, so the J call may be wrong. The CDR3 is 16 residues long. CDR1 and CDR2 (germline): SQVTM, ANQGSEA. This chain's CDR3 is CSVEELYSSSYNEQYF. CDR3 bases: TGCAGCGTTGAAGAGTTGTATAGTAGCTCCTACAATGAGCAGTACTTC.

V and J are TRBV24-1 and TRBJ2-7; no clear D gene. Germline assignment: CDR1 KGHDR and CDR2 SFDVKD. The length of the CDR3 is 13 residues. V was clipped by 5 bases and J by 5 bases, with 12 bases between them. The CDR3 bases are TGTGCCACCAGTGCCTCAGGTGGAGACGAGCAGTACTTC. Translating gives CATSASGGDEQYF.

This chain links TRBV4-1 with TRBJ2-5; D perhaps matches TRBD1 (6 bases). The J call may be wrong; the DNA end is better matched by TRBJ2-7. Germline lookup yields CDR1 MGHRA and CDR2 YSYEKL. The CDR3 contains 16 residues. The CDR3 coding sequence is TGCGCCAGCAGTATTACTTGGGGGCTCGGAGACTACGAGCAGTACTTC. Encoded protein: CASSITWGLGDYEQYF.

This rearrangement joins TRBV12-5 to TRBJ2-3, with D possibly being TRBD2 (5 bases). This CDR3 is 18 amino acids long. Trimming took off 2 bases at V and 6 bases at J, with 24 bases between the two ends. The germline gives CDR1 LGHNT, CDR2 FRNRAP. The CDR3: CASGLSPDRTGMGDTQYF. The CDR3 nucleotides are TGTGCTAGTGGTTTGTCCCCGGACCGGACGGGGATGGGGGATACGCAGTATTTT.

Only a few counts were recorded for this clonotype. V and J are TRBV7-8 and TRBJ2-7, with a tentative D call TRBD1 (6 bases). V lost 4 bases, J lost 0 bases, and 10 bases lay in between. The CDR3 extends over 14 amino acids. The germline V gene has CDR1 SGHVS and CDR2 FQNEAQ. The CDR3 loop reads CASSSWDNSYEQYF. The CDR3 DNA reads TGTGCCAGCAGCTCCTGGGACAACTCCTACGAGCAGTACTTC.